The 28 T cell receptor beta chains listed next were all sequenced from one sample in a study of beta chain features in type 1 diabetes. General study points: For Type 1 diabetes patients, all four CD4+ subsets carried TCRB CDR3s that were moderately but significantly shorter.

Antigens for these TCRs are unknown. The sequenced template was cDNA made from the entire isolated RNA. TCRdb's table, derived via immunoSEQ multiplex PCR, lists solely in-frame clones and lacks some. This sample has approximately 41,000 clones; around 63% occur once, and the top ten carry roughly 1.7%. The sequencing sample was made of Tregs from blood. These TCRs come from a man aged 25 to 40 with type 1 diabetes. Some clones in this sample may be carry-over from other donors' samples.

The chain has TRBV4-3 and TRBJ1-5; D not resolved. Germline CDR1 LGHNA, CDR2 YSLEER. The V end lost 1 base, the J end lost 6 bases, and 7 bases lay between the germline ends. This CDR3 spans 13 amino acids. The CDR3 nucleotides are TGCGCCAGCAGCCAAGGCCGGGGTCAGCCCCAGCATTTT. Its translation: CASSQGRGQPQHF.

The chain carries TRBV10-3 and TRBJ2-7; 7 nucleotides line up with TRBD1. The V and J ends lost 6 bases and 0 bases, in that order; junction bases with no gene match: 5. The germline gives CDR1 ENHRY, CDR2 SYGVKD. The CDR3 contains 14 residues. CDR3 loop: CAISKGQSSYEQYF. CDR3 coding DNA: TGTGCCATCAGCAAGGGACAGAGCTCCTACGAGCAGTACTTC.

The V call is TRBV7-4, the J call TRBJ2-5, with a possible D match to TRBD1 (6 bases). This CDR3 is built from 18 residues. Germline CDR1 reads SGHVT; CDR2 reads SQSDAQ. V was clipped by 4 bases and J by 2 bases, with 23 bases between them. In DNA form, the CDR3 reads TGTGCCAGCAGCTACGAATTCTGGACAGAAGTAAAACAAGAGACCCAGTACTTC. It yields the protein CASSYEFWTEVKQETQYF.

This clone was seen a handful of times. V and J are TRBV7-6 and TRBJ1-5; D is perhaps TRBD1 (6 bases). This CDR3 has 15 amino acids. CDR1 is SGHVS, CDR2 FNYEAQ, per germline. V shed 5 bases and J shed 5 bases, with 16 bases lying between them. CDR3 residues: CASSKYGGTDQPQHF. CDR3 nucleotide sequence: TGTGCCAGCAGCAAGTATGGGGGCACGGATCAGCCCCAGCATTTT.

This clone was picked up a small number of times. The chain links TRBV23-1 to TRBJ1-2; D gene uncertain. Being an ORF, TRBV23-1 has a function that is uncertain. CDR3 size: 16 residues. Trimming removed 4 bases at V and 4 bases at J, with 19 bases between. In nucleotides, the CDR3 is TGCGCCAGCAGTCCCCCTGGTCAGACTTCTCTCTATGGCTACACCTTC. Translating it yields CASSPPGQTSLYGYTF.

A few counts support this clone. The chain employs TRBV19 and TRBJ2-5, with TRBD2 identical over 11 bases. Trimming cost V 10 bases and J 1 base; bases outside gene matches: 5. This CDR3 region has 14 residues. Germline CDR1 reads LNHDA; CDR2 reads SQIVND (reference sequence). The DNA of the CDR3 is TGTGCCACCGCTAGCGGGGGGAGCCAAGAGACCCAGTACTTC. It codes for CATASGGSQETQYF.

CDR3 loop: CSVVGQLGTEAFF. The DNA of the CDR3 is TGCAGCGTGGTGGGGCAGTTAGGCACTGAAGCTTTCTTT. The chain is built from TRBV29-1 and TRBJ1-1; tentative D call: TRBD1 (5 bases). This CDR3 has 13 amino acids. Trimming shortened V by 6 bases and J by 4 bases, and 15 bases separated the two germline ends. Per germline, CDR1 SQVTM and CDR2 ANQGSEA.

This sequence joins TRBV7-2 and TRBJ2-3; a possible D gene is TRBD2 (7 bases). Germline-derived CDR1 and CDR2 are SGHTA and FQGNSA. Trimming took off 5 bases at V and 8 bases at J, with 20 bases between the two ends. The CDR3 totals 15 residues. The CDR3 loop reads CASSPITGTKGTQYF. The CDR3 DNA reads TGTGCCAGCAGCCCTATTACAGGGACTAAGGGTACGCAGTATTTT.

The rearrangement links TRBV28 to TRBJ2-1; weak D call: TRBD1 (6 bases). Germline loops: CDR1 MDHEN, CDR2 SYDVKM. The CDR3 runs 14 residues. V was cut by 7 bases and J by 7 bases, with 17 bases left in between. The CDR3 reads CASTQGGWKNEQFF. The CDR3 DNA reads TGTGCCAGCACACAAGGGGGATGGAAGAATGAGCAGTTCTTC.

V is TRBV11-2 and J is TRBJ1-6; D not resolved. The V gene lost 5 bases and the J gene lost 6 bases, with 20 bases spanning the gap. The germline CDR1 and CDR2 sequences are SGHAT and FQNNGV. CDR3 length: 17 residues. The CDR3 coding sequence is TGTGCCAGCAGCAGCCCCCGGCAGGCCTTCTTTAATTCACCCCTCCACTTT. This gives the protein CASSSPRQAFFNSPLHF.

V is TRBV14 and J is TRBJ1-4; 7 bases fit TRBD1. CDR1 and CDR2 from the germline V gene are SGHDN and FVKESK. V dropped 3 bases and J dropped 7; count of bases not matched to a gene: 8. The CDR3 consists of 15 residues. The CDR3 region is CASSHLDRAREKLFF. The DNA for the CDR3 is TGTGCCAGCAGCCATTTAGACAGGGCGCGTGAAAAACTGTTTTTT.

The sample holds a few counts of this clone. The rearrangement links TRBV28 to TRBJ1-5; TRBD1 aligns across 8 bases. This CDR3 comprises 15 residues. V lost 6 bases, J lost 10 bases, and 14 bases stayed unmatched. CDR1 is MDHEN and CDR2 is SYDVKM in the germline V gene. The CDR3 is CASSSGTGAQRPQHF. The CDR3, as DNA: TGTGCCAGCAGCTCTGGGACAGGCGCCCAAAGACCCCAGCATTTT. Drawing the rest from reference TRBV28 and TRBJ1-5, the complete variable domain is DVKVTQSSRYLVKRTGEKVFLECVQDMDHENMFWYRQDPGLGLRLIYFSYDVKMKEKGDIPEGYSVSREKKERFSLILESASTNQTSMYLCASSSGTGAQRPQHFGDGTRLSIL.

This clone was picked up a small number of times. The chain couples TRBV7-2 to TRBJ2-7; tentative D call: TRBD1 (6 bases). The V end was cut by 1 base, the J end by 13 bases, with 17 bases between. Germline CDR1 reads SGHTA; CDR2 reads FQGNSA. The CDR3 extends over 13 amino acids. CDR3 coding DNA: TGTGCCAGCAGCTTAGAACAGGGTTCAACACACTACTTC. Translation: CASSLEQGSTHYF.

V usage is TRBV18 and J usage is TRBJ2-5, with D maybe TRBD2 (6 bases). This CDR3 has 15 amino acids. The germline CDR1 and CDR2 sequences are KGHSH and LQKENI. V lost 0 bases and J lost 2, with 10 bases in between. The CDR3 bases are TGTGCCAGCTCACCACCGCAGCGGGCACAAGAGACCCAGTACTTC. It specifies CASSPPQRAQETQYF.

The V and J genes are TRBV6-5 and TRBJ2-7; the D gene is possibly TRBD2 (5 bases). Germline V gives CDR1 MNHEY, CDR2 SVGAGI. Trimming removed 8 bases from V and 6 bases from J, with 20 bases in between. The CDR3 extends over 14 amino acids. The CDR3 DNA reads TGTGCCAGCGGCGTGAGGGCTCCCTCCCTCGAGCAGTACTTC. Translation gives CASGVRAPSLEQYF.

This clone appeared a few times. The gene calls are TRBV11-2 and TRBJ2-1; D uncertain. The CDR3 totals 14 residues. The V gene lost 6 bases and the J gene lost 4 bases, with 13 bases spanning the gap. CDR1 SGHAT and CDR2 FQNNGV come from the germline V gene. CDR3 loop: CASSRTDYYNEQFF. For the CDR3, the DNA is TGTGCCAGCAGTAGAACAGATTATTACAATGAGCAGTTCTTC.

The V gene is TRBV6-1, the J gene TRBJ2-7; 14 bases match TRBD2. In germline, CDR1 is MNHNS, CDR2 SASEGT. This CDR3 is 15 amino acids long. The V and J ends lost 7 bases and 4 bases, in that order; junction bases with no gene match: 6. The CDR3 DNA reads TGTGCCAGCACTATCGGACTAGCGGGGGGTTACGAGCAGTACTTC. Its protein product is CASTIGLAGGYEQYF.

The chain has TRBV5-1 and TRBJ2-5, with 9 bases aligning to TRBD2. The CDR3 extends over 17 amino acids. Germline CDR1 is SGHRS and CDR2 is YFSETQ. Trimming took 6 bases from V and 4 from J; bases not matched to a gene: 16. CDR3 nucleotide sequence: TGCGCCAGCACCTGGGGACCGACGGCGGGGGGGGGAGAGACCCAGTACTTC. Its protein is CASTWGPTAGGGETQYF.

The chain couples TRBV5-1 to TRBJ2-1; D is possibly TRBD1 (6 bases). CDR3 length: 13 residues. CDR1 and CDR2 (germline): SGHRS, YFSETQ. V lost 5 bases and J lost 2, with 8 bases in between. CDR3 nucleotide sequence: TGCGCCAGCAGGGGGGCTACCTACAATGAGCAGTTCTTC. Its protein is CASRGATYNEQFF. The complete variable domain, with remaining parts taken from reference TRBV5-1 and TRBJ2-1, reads KAGVTQTPRYLIKTRGQQVTLSCSPISGHRSVSWYQQTPGQGLQFLFEYFSETQRNKGNFPGRFSGRQFSNSRSEMNVSTLELGDSALYLCASRGATYNEQFFGPGTRLTVL.

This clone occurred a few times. The CDR3 is CASSPRGETQYF. The CDR3 DNA reads as TGTGCCAGCAGCCCCCGAGGGGAGACCCAGTACTTC. The chain is built from TRBV7-9 and TRBJ2-5; tentatively, D is TRBD2 (5 bases). V gave up 5 bases and J gave up 5 bases, with 9 bases separating them. The CDR3 consists of 12 residues. CDR1 and CDR2 from the germline V gene are SEHNR and FQNEAQ (reference sequence).

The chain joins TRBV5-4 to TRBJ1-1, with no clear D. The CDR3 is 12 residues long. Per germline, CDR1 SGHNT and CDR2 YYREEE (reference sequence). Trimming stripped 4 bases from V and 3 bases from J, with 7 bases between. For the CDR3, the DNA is TGTGCCAGCAGCGTCCGGGACACTGAAGCTTTCTTT. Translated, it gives CASSVRDTEAFF.

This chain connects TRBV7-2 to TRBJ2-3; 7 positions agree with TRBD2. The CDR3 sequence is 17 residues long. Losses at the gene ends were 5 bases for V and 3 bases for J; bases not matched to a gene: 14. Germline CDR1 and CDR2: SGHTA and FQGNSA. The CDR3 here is CASSRAGLVGRTDTQYF. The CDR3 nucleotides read TGTGCCAGCAGCCGTGCGGGGCTAGTCGGGAGGACAGATACGCAGTATTTT.

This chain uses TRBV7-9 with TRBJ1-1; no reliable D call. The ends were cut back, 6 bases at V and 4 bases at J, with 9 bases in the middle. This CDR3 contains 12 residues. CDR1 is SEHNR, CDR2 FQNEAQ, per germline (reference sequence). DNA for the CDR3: TGTGCCAGCAGTCGACCAGGCACTGAAGCTTTCTTT. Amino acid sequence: CASSRPGTEAFF.

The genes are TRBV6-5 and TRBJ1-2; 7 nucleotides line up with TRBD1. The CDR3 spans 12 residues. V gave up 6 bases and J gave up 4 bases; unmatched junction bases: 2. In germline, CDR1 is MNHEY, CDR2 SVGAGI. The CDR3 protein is CASRRGPYGYTF. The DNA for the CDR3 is TGTGCCAGCAGGAGGGGGCCCTATGGCTACACCTTC.

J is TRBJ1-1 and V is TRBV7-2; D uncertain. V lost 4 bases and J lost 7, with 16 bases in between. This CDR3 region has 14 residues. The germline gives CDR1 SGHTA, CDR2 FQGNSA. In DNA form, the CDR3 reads TGTGCCAGCAGCTCTGGACCCAAACGGGGTGAAGCTTTCTTT. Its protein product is CASSSGPKRGEAFF.

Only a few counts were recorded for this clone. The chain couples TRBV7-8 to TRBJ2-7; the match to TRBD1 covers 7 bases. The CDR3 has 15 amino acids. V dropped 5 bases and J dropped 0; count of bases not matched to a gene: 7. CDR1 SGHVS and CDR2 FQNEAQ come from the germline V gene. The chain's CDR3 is CASSPWDSNSYEQYF. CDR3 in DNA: TGTGCCAGCAGCCCCTGGGACAGTAACTCCTACGAGCAGTACTTC. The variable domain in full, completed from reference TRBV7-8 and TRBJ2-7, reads GAGVSQSPRYKVAKRGQDVALRCDPISGHVSLFWYQQALGQGPEFLTYFQNEAQLDKSGLPSDRFFAERPEGSVSTLKIQRTQQEDSAVYLCASSPWDSNSYEQYFGPGTRLTVT.

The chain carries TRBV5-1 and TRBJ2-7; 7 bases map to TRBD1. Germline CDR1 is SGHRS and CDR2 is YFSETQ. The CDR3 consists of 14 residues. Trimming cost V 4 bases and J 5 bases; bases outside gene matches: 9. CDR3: CASSRGQVSDEQYF. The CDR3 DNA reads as TGCGCCAGCAGCCGCGGACAGGTTTCCGACGAGCAGTACTTC. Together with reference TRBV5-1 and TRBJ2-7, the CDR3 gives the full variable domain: KAGVTQTPRYLIKTRGQQVTLSCSPISGHRSVSWYQQTPGQGLQFLFEYFSETQRNKGNFPGRFSGRQFSNSRSEMNVSTLELGDSALYLCASSRGQVSDEQYFGPGTRLTVT.

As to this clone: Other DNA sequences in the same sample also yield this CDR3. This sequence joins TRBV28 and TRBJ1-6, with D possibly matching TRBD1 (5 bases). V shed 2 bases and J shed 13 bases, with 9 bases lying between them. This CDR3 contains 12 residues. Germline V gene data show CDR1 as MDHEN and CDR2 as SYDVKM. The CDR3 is CASSLAGSPLHF. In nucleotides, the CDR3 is TGTGCCAGCAGTTTAGCAGGGTCGCCCCTCCACTTT.